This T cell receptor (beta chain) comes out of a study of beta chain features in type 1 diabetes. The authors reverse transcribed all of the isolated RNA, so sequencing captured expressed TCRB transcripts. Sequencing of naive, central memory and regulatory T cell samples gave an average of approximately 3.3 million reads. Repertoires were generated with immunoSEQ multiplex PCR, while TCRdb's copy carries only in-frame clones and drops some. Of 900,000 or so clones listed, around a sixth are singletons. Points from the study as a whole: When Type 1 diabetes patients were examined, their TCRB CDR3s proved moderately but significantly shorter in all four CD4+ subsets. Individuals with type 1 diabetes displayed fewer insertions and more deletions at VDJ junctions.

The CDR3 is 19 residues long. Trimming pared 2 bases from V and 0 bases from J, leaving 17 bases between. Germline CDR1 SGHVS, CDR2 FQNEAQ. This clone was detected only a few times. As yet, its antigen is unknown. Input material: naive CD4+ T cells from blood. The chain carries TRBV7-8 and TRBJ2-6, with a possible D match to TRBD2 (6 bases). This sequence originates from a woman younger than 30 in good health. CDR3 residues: CASSLLGRGASSGANVLTF. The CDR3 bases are TGTGCCAGCAGCTTATTGGGGCGCGGGGCCAGCTCTGGGGCCAACGTCCTGACTTTC.